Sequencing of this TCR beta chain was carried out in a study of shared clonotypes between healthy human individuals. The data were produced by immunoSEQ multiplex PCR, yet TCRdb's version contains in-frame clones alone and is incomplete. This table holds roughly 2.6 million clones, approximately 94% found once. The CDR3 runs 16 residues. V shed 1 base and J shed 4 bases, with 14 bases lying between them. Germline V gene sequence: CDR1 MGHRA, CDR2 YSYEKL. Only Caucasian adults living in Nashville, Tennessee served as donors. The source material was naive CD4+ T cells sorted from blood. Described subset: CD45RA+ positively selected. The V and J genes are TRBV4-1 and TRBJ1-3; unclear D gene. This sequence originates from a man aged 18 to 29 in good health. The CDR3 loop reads CASSQGGSSGGNTIYF. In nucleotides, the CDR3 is TGCGCCAGCAGCCAAGGAGGCTCCTCGGGAGGAAACACCATATATTTT.